This TCR beta chain was observed in a study of shared clonotypes between healthy human individuals. Study information: Aged 18 to 49, the donors were two women and a few men.

Assay: immunoSEQ multiplex PCR; the TCRdb copy retains only in-frame clones and omits some. The sample shows a few million clones, roughly 92% of them seen only once. General observations from the study: Estimated clonotype richness was generally higher in naive than memory subsets.

Concerning this clone: Its antigen is not identified.

V lost 3 bases and J 5 bases, leaving 20 bases between the germline ends. The CDR3 covers 16 residues. Germline V gives CDR1 MDHEN, CDR2 SYDVKM. The clonotype originates from a man aged 18 to 30 in good health. Sequencing was performed on naive CD4+ T cells sorted from blood. Subset in this sample: CD45RA+ positively selected. The V call is TRBV28, the J call TRBJ2-7; possibly TRBD2 for D (5 bases). The CDR3 DNA sequence: TGTGCCAGCAGTTTTCGGTCCCAACTAGTATTCGACGAGCAGTACTTC. Translation gives CASSFRSQLVFDEQYF.